This TCR beta chain was captured in a study of regulatory T cells in long-lasting Graves disease. Study summary: More than 5 years of antithyroid drugs with positive TSH receptor antibodies defined persistent Graves' disease. Study-level findings and limits: Peripheral blood alone, not thyroid tissue, underwent study. TRBV28 was favored in persistent disease, as were TRBJ1-2 and TRBJ2-5.

Investigators prepared the TCR beta libraries by applying iRepertoire HTBI primers and Arm-PCR of CDR3 regions. TCRdb reprocessed the multiplex PCR reads with MiXCR, giving one entry per CDR3 protein. The sample carries fewer than 450,000 distinct CDR3 sequences, around 20% recorded once. V lost 5 bases, J lost 3 bases, and 6 bases stayed unmatched. The CDR3 extends over 14 amino acids. The germline CDR1 and CDR2 sequences are SGHVS and FQNEAQ. The time point was: persistent/refractory GD, antithyroid drugs over 5 years with positive TRAb. The TCR library was made from RNA extracted from PBMCs. As regards this clonotype: Its antigen is as yet unknown.

The sequencing here drew on peripheral blood mononuclear cells (PBMCs), taken when the disease was refractory, from a patient treated with antithyroid drugs. This clonotype was sampled from a female donor with Graves disease. This chain joins TRBV7-8 and TRBJ2-5; 7 positions match TRBD1. CDR3 sequence reads: CASSRRQGKETQYF. CDR3 in DNA: TGTGCCAGCAGCAGAAGACAGGGAAAAGAGACCCAGTACTTC. Full variable domain (remainder filled in from reference TRBV7-8 and TRBJ2-5): GAGVSQSPRYKVAKRGQDVALRCDPISGHVSLFWYQQALGQGPEFLTYFQNEAQLDKSGLPSDRFFAERPEGSVSTLKIQRTQQEDSAVYLCASSRRQGKETQYFGPGTRLLVL.